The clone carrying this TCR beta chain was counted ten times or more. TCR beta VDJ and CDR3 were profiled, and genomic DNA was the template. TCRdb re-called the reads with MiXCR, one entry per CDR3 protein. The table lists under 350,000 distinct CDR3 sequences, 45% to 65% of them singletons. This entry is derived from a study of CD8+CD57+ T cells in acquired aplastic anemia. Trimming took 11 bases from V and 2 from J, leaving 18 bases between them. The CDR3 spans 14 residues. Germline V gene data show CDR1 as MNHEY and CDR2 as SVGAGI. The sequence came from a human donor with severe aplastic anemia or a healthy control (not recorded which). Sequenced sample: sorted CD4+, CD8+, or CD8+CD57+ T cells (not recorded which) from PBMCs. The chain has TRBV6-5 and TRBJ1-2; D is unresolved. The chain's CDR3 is CARGPLGQNYGYTF. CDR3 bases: TGTGCCCGTGGCCCGCTGGGCCAAAACTATGGCTACACCTTC.